Below are 23 T cell receptor beta chains sequenced from a single sample in a study of molecular identifiers for immune sequencing clone quantification. TCRdb re-called the PCR reads through MiXCR, storing one row per CDR3 protein. Altogether some 91,000 distinct CDR3 sequences are present, approximately 24% being singletons, with the ten largest covering approximately 0.91%. Sequenced: naive CD8+ T cells from blood, with Jurkat cell RNA spiked in. The sample's subset: FACS-sorted CD8+CD4-CCR7+CD45RA+ naive T cells. The receptor source for this set is a human donor in good health. Some libraries in this study had Jurkat cell RNA spiked in.

This clonotype was observed many times. The gene calls are TRBV7-9 and TRBJ2-1; 11 positions match TRBD1. The CDR3 runs 17 residues. CDR1 and CDR2 (germline): SEHNR, FQNEAQ (reference sequence). The trim removed 3 bases at V and 6 bases at J, leaving 10 bases unmatched. The CDR3 sequence is CASSLAGQGVLRNEQFF. CDR3 in DNA: TGTGCCAGCAGCTTGGCGGGACAGGGGGTCCTACGCAATGAGCAGTTCTTC.

This clonotype has a handful of counts. A much larger clonotype is one base distant, so this may be a read error. The gene calls are TRBV5-3 and TRBJ2-7; TRBD2 agrees at 12 bases. TRBV5-3 is designated an ORF whose function remains uncertain. CDR3 length: 14 residues. CDR3 sequence reads: CASSILAGGYGQYF. Here the CDR3 DNA reads TGTGCCAGCAGCATTCTAGCGGGGGGGTACGGGCAGTACTTC.

Concerning this clonotype itself: A much larger clone lies a single base off, so this may be a read error. V usage is TRBV6-2 or TRBV6-3 and J usage is TRBJ2-7; D could derive from TRBD1 or TRBD2 (5 bases each). The CDR3 length is 13 residues. Germline V gene lookup returns CDR1 MNHEY and CDR2 SVGEGT. CDR3 coding DNA: TGTGCCAGCACCCGAGGGGTCTACTACGCGCAGTACTTC. This codes for CASTRGVYYAQYF.

This clonotype occurred many times. This sequence joins TRBV4-2 and TRBJ1-3; D is undetermined. V was trimmed by 6 bases and J by 0 bases, leaving 12 bases between them. CDR3 size: 15 residues. Germline loops: CDR1 LGHNA, CDR2 YNFKEQ. The CDR3 DNA follows: TGTGCCAGCAGTACTCCCGGGAACTCTGGAAACACCATATATTTT. Its translation is CASSTPGNSGNTIYF.

About this clonotype: A single base separates this from a much larger clone, so it may be a read error. This CDR3 fails to terminate in the conserved phenylalanine or tryptophan, so it likely reflects a read error. The chain has TRBV19 and TRBJ1-2; 7 nucleotides agree with TRBD1. Germline lookup yields CDR1 LNHDA and CDR2 SQIVND (reference sequence). This CDR3 has 14 residues. V trimming: 3 bases; J trimming: 5 bases; junction bases outside the gene matches: 6. The CDR3 region is CASSMWTGDYGYTL. The CDR3, as DNA: TGTGCCAGTAGTATGTGGACAGGAGATTATGGCTACACCCTC.

The table lists this clonotype with a few counts. The chain joins TRBV7-9 to TRBJ2-1; D is ambiguous. Germline CDR1 SEHNR, CDR2 FQNEAQ (reference sequence). The CDR3 is 13 residues long. V lost 7 bases and J 7 bases, leaving 14 bases between the germline ends. The CDR3 reads CASTLPRTNEQFF. CDR3 in DNA: TGTGCCAGCACCCTACCGAGGACGAATGAGCAGTTCTTC.

This clonotype was recorded once. This sequence may be a read error, since a much larger clone differs from it by one base. This chain links TRBV7-9 with TRBJ2-7, with no clear D. The germline CDR1 and CDR2 sequences are SEHNR and FQNEAQ (reference sequence). This CDR3 contains 12 residues. The CDR3 nucleotides are TGTGCCAGCAGCGTCGACGGCCGCGAGCAGCACTTC. It is translated as CASSVDGREQHF.

With regard to this clonotype: Sequence at one end of the junction differs from germline and may be a read error. The rearrangement links TRBV6-5 to TRBJ2-3; D unresolved. CDR1 is MNHEY and CDR2 is SVGAGI in the germline V gene. CDR3 length equals 14 residues. As DNA, the CDR3 is TGTGCCAGCAGTTACGGGTATGGCGCAGATATGCAGTATTTT. It specifies CASSYGYGADMQYF.

A remark on this clonotype: One base away lies a much larger clone, so this may be a sequencing read error. This chain joins TRBV11-2 and TRBJ2-3, with D hard to call. The CDR3 consists of 13 residues. Germline V CDR1 and CDR2: SGHAT, FQNNGV. CDR3 amino acids: CAGSLTGTDTQYF. In DNA, the CDR3 is TGTGCCGGCAGCTTAACGGGCACAGATACGCAGTATTTT.

This clonotype has ten or more counts. The V call is TRBV11-2, the J call TRBJ2-5; D may match TRBD1 or TRBD2 (5 bases each). Germline CDR1 SGHAT, CDR2 FQNNGV. Trimming took 5 bases from V and 0 from J, leaving 13 bases between them. The CDR3 runs to 15 residues. CDR3 region: CASSPGRSYQETQYF. CDR3 bases: TGTGCCAGCAGCCCGGGACGGTCGTACCAAGAGACCCAGTACTTC.

This clonotype was recorded at least ten times. The rearrangement links TRBV4-3 to TRBJ1-1; no clear D. CDR3 length: 14 residues. V was trimmed by 6 bases and J by 2 bases, leaving 13 bases between them. Per the germline V gene, CDR1 is LGHNA and CDR2 is YSLEER. The CDR3 DNA reads TGCGCCAGCAGTACCGCGTCTTTAAACACTGAAGCTTTCTTT. Protein product: CASSTASLNTEAFF.

This clonotype was counted at least ten times. The V gene is TRBV3-1, the J gene TRBJ2-2; 11 bases are a match to TRBD2. Germline CDR1 LGHDT, CDR2 YNNKEL (reference sequence). The V segment lost 2 bases and the J segment 4 bases; nucleotides outside the gene matches: 15. CDR3 size: 20 residues. This chain's CDR3 is CASSQFTPPGLAGLTGELFF. The DNA for the CDR3 is TGTGCCAGCAGCCAATTCACACCCCCTGGACTAGCGGGCCTCACCGGGGAGCTGTTTTTT.

V usage is TRBV30 and J usage is TRBJ2-7; D possibly corresponds to TRBD1 (6 bases). Trimming cost V 2 bases and J 0 bases, with 11 bases left between them. The germline gives CDR1 GTSNPN, CDR2 SVGIG (reference sequence). This CDR3 has 14 amino acids. The DNA of the CDR3 is TGTGCCTGGAGTCCGGGACACCTCTCCTACGAGCAGTACTTC. This translates into CAWSPGHLSYEQYF.

This clonotype has at least ten counts. The V gene is TRBV4-3, the J gene TRBJ1-1; unclear D gene. The V gene lost 1 base and the J gene lost 0 bases, with 9 bases spanning the gap. The CDR3 sequence is 15 residues long. Germline V lookup: CDR1 LGHNA, CDR2 YSLEER. The CDR3 is CASSQVIEMNTEAFF. The CDR3 DNA is TGCGCCAGCAGCCAAGTTATAGAAATGAACACTGAAGCTTTCTTT.

This clonotype was seen at least ten times. The J gene is TRBJ2-3, the V gene TRBV12-3 or TRBV12-4, with 8 bases that match TRBD1. V was clipped by 5 bases and J by 0 bases; unmatched bases: 7. The CDR3 has 16 amino acids. The CDR3 protein is CASSPRQGKSTDTQYF. In DNA form, the CDR3 reads TGTGCCAGCAGTCCCCGACAGGGGAAAAGCACAGATACGCAGTATTTT.

This clonotype has ten or more counts. The rearrangement uses TRBV19 and TRBJ2-7; D remains ambiguous. The CDR3 contains 14 residues. V was shortened by 3 bases and J by 3 bases, with 12 bases between the two germline ends. Germline lookup yields CDR1 LNHDA and CDR2 SQIVND (reference sequence). CDR3: CASSMTRSDYEQYF. The DNA for the CDR3 is TGTGCCAGTAGTATGACCCGGAGCGACTACGAGCAGTACTTC.

About this clonotype: A much larger clone is a single base away; this may be a read error. The chain links TRBV5-3 to TRBJ2-7; D remains ambiguous. TRBV5-3 is an ORF, with its function uncertain. The ends were cut back, 8 bases at V and 2 bases at J, with 20 bases in the middle. The CDR3 spans 15 residues. Here the CDR3 DNA reads TGTGCCAGCAGCCCCCCTGGCGGCCACCCCTACGAGCAGTACTTC. Its protein product is CASSPPGGHPYEQYF.

This clonotype has a count of ten or more. The chain is built from TRBV7-9 and TRBJ1-3; TRBD1 might be the D (6 bases). The CDR3 spans 15 residues. Deletions cut 5 bases from V and 0 bases from J, with 11 bases between. In germline, CDR1 is SEHNR, CDR2 FQNEAQ (reference sequence). This chain's CDR3 is CASSDRTYSGNTIYF. The CDR3 DNA is TGTGCCAGCAGCGACAGGACCTACTCTGGAAACACCATATATTTT.

As to this clonotype: Since a much larger clone is just one base distant, this may be a read error. The V gene is TRBV6-2 or TRBV6-3, the J gene TRBJ1-1; D is unresolved. V shed 2 bases and J shed 6 bases, with 13 bases lying between them. The germline CDR1 and CDR2 sequences are MNHEY and SVGEGT. CDR3 length: 14 residues. CDR3 loop: CASSYTPRDSEAFF. CDR3 DNA: TGTGCCAGCAGTTACACACCCCGCGACTCTGAAGCTTTCTTT.

The chain uses TRBV28 and TRBJ1-5, with 8 bases fitting TRBD1. CDR3 length equals 16 residues. Unmatched junction bases numbered 11, after V lost 6 bases and J lost 4 bases. Looked up from germline, CDR1 is MDHEN and CDR2 is SYDVKM. The DNA for the CDR3 is TGTGCCAGCAGGAATATCGACAGGGGAATAAATCAGCCCCAGCATTTT. Translated: CASRNIDRGINQPQHF.

This clonotype showed up many times. J is TRBJ2-5 and V is TRBV4-1, with 7 bases lining up with TRBD1. V shed 2 bases and J 4 bases; nucleotides not matched to a gene: 7. The germline V gene encodes CDR1 MGHRA and CDR2 YSYEKL. The CDR3 has 15 residues. CDR3 coding DNA: TGCGCCAGCAGCCAATCTGGACAGGAATTAGAGACCCAGTACTTC. It is translated as CASSQSGQELETQYF.

This clonotype was seen many times. The chain is built from TRBV13 and TRBJ2-2; no clear D gene. The CDR3 length is 14 residues. Germline V CDR1 and CDR2: PRHDT, FYEKMQ (reference sequence). V lost 2 bases, J lost 1 base, and 5 bases lay in between. The CDR3 DNA reads as TGTGCCAGCAGCTTACTGATGAACACCGGGGAGCTGTTTTTT. Translated, it gives CASSLLMNTGELFF.

This clonotype was seen ten or more times. The V and J genes are TRBV7-9 and TRBJ2-1; D might be TRBD2 (6 bases). From germline, CDR1 is SEHNR and CDR2 FQNEAQ (reference sequence). The ends were cut back, 7 bases at V and 7 bases at J, with 14 bases in the middle. This CDR3 region has 13 residues. For the CDR3, the DNA is TGTGCCAGCAACCAGGCGGGGTATAATGAGCAGTTCTTC. Protein: CASNQAGYNEQFF.